These T cell receptor beta chains were read from a single sample in a study of cytomegalovirus exposure and HLA in healthy donors. Sequencing was performed with immunoSEQ multiplex PCR; in TCRdb, only in-frame clones are kept and a portion is missing. Among some 150,000 clones listed, 65% to 85% were seen once. Sequencing was done on a sample of PBMCs. These receptors all stem from a woman in her 40s in good health and CMV-seropositive. Both conserved end residues are part of each CDR3. D genes are given only for firm matches. Some rows have no size entry. The others give once, few or many, or a class for an expanded clone.

13	.	.	TRBV30	TRBJ1-3	TGTGCCTGGAGTGTGACAGCTGGAAACACCATATATTTT	CAWSVTAGNTIYF
12	.	.	TRBV2	TRBJ1-3	TGTGCCAGCATTGGCATCGGAAACACCATATATTTT	CASIGIGNTIYF
16	.	TRBD1	TRBV6-5	TRBJ1-3	TGTGCCAGCAGTTTAGGGGGCGTCCTCTCTGGAAACACCATATATTTT	CASSLGGVLSGNTIYF
13	few	TRBD1	TRBV19	TRBJ1-1	TGTGCCACCCGACAGGGGCGATGGACTGAAGCTTTCTTT	CATRQGRWTEAFF
17	.	TRBD2	TRBV5-1	TRBJ2-3	TGCGCCAGCAGCCCAACCGGGACTAGCGGGGCCACAGATACGCAGTATTTT	CASSPTGTSGATDTQYF
13	.	.	TRBV6-5	TRBJ2-7	TGTGCCAGCAGTACAAACCCACCGGGGGAGCAGTACTTC	CASSTNPPGEQYF
12	.	TRBD1	TRBV27	TRBJ1-2	TGTGCCAGCAGTGGGACAGGTATGAGCTACACCTTC	CASSGTGMSYTF
15	.	.	TRBV7-9	TRBJ1-3	TGTGCCAGCAGCGCTACCTTACTCTCTGGAAACACCATATATTTT	CASSATLLSGNTIYF
14	.	.	TRBV7-2	TRBJ1-3	TGTGCCAGCAAGGAGGGGAGTACTGGAAACACCATATATTTT	CASKEGSTGNTIYF
17	.	TRBD2	TRBV7-7	TRBJ2-5	TGTGCCAGCAGCTTAGTTCTAGGTAGCGGGGGACAAGAGACCCAGTACTTC	CASSLVLGSGGQETQYF
16	.	TRBD1	TRBV9	TRBJ2-5	TGTGCCAGCAGCCCCGGGACAGGGGGTGTCGTGGAGACCCAGTACTTC	CASSPGTGGVVETQYF
16	.	.	TRBV11-3	TRBJ1-2	TGTGCCAGCAGCTTTGCCAACATAAAAACTAACTATGGCTACACCTTC	CASSFANIKTNYGYTF
16	.	.	TRBV27	TRBJ2-3	TGTGCCAGCAGTTTTCAGGGGCGATGGGGCACAGATACGCAGTATTTT	CASSFQGRWGTDTQYF
14	.	.	TRBV4-1	TRBJ2-1	TGCGCCAGCAGCCAACAGGGAAGTGGGAATGAGCAGTTCTTC	CASSQQGSGNEQFF
13	.	.	TRBV5-1	TRBJ2-7	TGCGCCAGCAGCTTCGCGACACAAGGGGATAAGTACTTC	CASSFATQGDKYF
14	.	.	TRBV15	TRBJ2-7	TGTGCCACCAGCAGATATCCAGAATCCTACGAGCAGTACTTC	CATSRYPESYEQYF
16	.	TRBD1	TRBV7-2	TRBJ2-3	TGTGCCAGCAGCGTTCACAGGGGGCTTAGCACAGATACGCAGTATTTT	CASSVHRGLSTDTQYF
14	.	.	TRBV15	TRBJ1-1	TGTGCCACCAGCAGAGATCTCTTGAACACTGAAGCTTTCTTT	CATSRDLLNTEAFF